This passage covers 22 T cell receptor beta chains from one sample sequenced in a study of blood T cell repertoires in COVID-19. Libraries were prepared by immunoSEQ multiplex PCR; TCRdb keeps only in-frame clonotypes and omits some of them. Of about 180,000 clones listed, approximately 88% are singletons. Sequenced input: PBMCs or T cells enriched from blood (not recorded which). These receptors originate from a woman aged 18 to 35 who had recovered from COVID-19.

This clone was counted a single time. The chain links TRBV6-2 or TRBV6-3 to TRBJ1-5, with D perhaps TRBD1 (6 bases). The CDR3 has 18 residues. The V end was cut by 4 bases, the J end by 3 bases, with 22 bases between. Germline CDR1 and CDR2: MNHEY and SVGEGT. The CDR3: CASSSDHTTQGYNQPQHF. In DNA, the CDR3 is TGTGCCAGCAGTTCCGACCATACAACACAGGGTTACAATCAGCCCCAGCATTTT.

This chain uses TRBV6-1 with TRBJ1-2; D is uncertain. CDR1 MNHNS and CDR2 SASEGT come from the germline V gene. Trimming took off 1 base at V and 1 base at J, with 7 bases between the two ends. CDR3 length: 14 amino acids. CDR3 nucleotide sequence: TGTGCCAGCAGTGAAGGCGGATTTAACTATGGCTACACCTTC. It yields the protein CASSEGGFNYGYTF.

The gene calls are TRBV9 and TRBJ2-1, with 9 bases lining up with TRBD2. The junction had 5 bases not matched to a gene; V was cut back by 0 bases and J by 4 bases. Germline CDR1 SGDLS, CDR2 YYNGEE. This CDR3 is built from 16 residues. CDR3 residues: CASSVGGAGGYNEQFF. The CDR3 coding sequence is TGTGCCAGCAGCGTAGGGGGAGCGGGAGGTTACAATGAGCAGTTCTTC.

This clone was counted only a few times. The rearrangement links TRBV4-1 to TRBJ2-5, with 7 bases fitting TRBD1. The trim removed 0 bases at V and 1 base at J, leaving 2 bases unmatched. Germline V gene sequence: CDR1 MGHRA, CDR2 YSYEKL. The CDR3 contains 15 residues. The CDR3 region is CASSQEGTAQETQYF. In nucleotides, the CDR3 is TGCGCCAGCAGCCAAGAGGGGACAGCCCAAGAGACCCAGTACTTC.

This chain's CDR3 is CASSLTGLADRDEQYF. Here the CDR3 DNA reads TGCGCCAGCAGCCTTACCGGACTAGCGGACCGAGACGAGCAGTACTTC. V is TRBV4-1 and J is TRBJ2-7; 10 bases are a match to TRBD2. With V trimmed by 4 bases and J by 5 bases, 11 bases remained unmatched. Germline CDR1 is MGHRA and CDR2 is YSYEKL. This CDR3 is built from 16 residues.

CDR3 in amino acids: CSANDMEALREQYF. In DNA, the CDR3 is TGCAGTGCTAATGATATGGAGGCCCTCCGCGAGCAGTACTTC. V and J are TRBV20-1 and TRBJ2-7; possibly TRBD2 for D (5 bases). Trimming removed 4 bases from V and 6 bases from J, with 19 bases in between. Germline assignment: CDR1 DFQATT and CDR2 SNEGSKA (reference sequence). The CDR3 runs 14 residues.

This chain uses TRBV7-2 with TRBJ1-6; D call uncertain. This CDR3 region has 16 residues. Trimming stripped 5 bases from V and 6 bases from J, with 17 bases between. CDR1 and CDR2 from the germline V gene are SGHTA and FQGNSA. CDR3 residues: CASSHPLRVPNSPLHF. DNA of the CDR3: TGTGCCAGCAGCCACCCTTTGAGGGTCCCTAATTCACCCCTCCACTTT.

The chain uses TRBV9 and TRBJ2-1, with a possible D match to TRBD2 (5 bases). Per germline, CDR1 SGDLS and CDR2 YYNGEE. CDR3 length equals 15 residues. The V end was cut by 0 bases, the J end by 3 bases, with 10 bases between. Here the CDR3 reads CASSVDQRSYNEQFF. DNA for the CDR3: TGTGCCAGCAGCGTAGACCAGCGGAGCTACAATGAGCAGTTCTTC.

The rearrangement uses TRBV5-1 and TRBJ1-1, with D perhaps matching TRBD1 (5 bases). The ends were cut back, 5 bases at V and 3 bases at J, with 14 bases in the middle. The CDR3 is 14 amino acids. The germline gives CDR1 SGHRS, CDR2 YFSETQ. CDR3 DNA: TGCGCCAGCAGTTGGGGGGTTGCGGACACTGAAGCTTTCTTT. Translation: CASSWGVADTEAFF.

The chain joins TRBV20-1 to TRBJ2-3, with 9 bases aligning to TRBD2. The trim removed 3 bases at V and 5 bases at J, leaving 6 bases unmatched. The CDR3 totals 14 residues. Germline values: CDR1 DFQATT, CDR2 SNEGSKA (reference sequence). The CDR3 region is CSASASGEGDTQYF. The CDR3 nucleotides are TGCAGTGCTAGTGCTAGCGGGGAGGGAGATACGCAGTATTTT.

On this clone itself: The junction and the germline gene differ at one end; a read error may be behind it. The V and J genes are TRBV29-1 and TRBJ2-5, with 8 bases matching TRBD1. This CDR3 is built from 14 residues. CDR1 and CDR2 (germline): SQVTM, ANQGSEA. CDR3 in amino acids: CSVEGQGNSETQYF. As DNA, the CDR3 is TGCAGCGTAGAAGGACAGGGAAATTCAGAGACCCAGTACTTC.

CDR3 bases: TGCGCCAGCAGCCAAGTCCCAGGAAATGGCTACACCTTC. It encodes CASSQVPGNGYTF. The chain uses TRBV4-3 and TRBJ1-2; D call uncertain. V dropped 1 base and J dropped 6 bases, with 9 bases sitting between them. Germline CDR1 is LGHNA and CDR2 is YSLEER. The CDR3 spans 13 residues.

The chain uses TRBV13 and TRBJ2-1, with TRBD2 matching over 11 bases. This CDR3 contains 17 residues. V trimming: 2 bases; J trimming: 4 bases; junction bases outside the gene matches: 7. The germline V gene has CDR1 PRHDT and CDR2 FYEKMQ (reference sequence). CDR3 in amino acids: CASSLLPSGGTYNEQFF. The CDR3 bases are TGTGCCAGCAGCTTACTCCCTAGCGGGGGGACTTACAATGAGCAGTTCTTC.

The J gene is TRBJ2-2, the V gene TRBV7-9, with TRBD2 as a possible D gene (5 bases). The CDR3 consists of 16 residues. Trimming took 2 bases from V and 5 from J, leaving 15 bases between them. CDR1 is SEHNR and CDR2 is FQNEAQ in the germline V gene (reference sequence). The CDR3 here is CASSLWVGVSTGELFF. DNA of the CDR3: TGTGCCAGCAGCTTATGGGTGGGAGTGTCAACCGGGGAGCTGTTTTTT. The whole variable domain, filled in from reference TRBV7-9 and TRBJ2-2, reads DTGVSQNPRHKITKRGQNVTFRCDPISEHNRLYWYRQTLGQGPEFLTYFQNEAQLEKSRLLSDRFSAERPKGSFSTLEIQRTEQGDSAMYLCASSLWVGVSTGELFFGEGSRLTVL.

The chain recombines TRBV6-5 with TRBJ1-1; D unclear. Trimming shortened V by 6 bases and J by 1 base, and 9 bases separated the two germline ends. This CDR3 contains 13 residues. The germline V gene encodes CDR1 MNHEY and CDR2 SVGAGI. The CDR3 nucleotides read TGTGCCAGCAGGCAGGTCGGGAACACTGAAGCTTTCTTT. This encodes CASRQVGNTEAFF.

The gene calls are TRBV5-1 and TRBJ2-1; D is ambiguous. V dropped 0 bases and J dropped 3 bases, with 10 bases sitting between them. Per the germline V gene, CDR1 is SGHRS and CDR2 is YFSETQ. This CDR3 is 15 amino acids long. This CDR3 is CASSLAGGDYNEQFF. The CDR3 coding sequence is TGCGCCAGCAGCTTGGCCGGCGGAGACTACAATGAGCAGTTCTTC.

V usage is TRBV27 and J usage is TRBJ1-1; TRBD1 aligns across 9 bases. The junction had 8 bases not matched to a gene; V was cut back by 6 bases and J by 6 bases. CDR1 is MNHEY, CDR2 SMNVEV, per germline (reference sequence). CDR3 size: 14 residues. In DNA form, the CDR3 reads TGTGCCAGCAGCCTTGACAGGGGGGGGGCTGAAGCTTTCTTT. It codes for CASSLDRGGAEAFF.

The chain recombines TRBV4-3 with TRBJ1-5; D call uncertain. Germline CDR1 LGHNA, CDR2 YSLEER. The CDR3 has 15 residues. Trimming shortened V by 0 bases and J by 0 bases, and 6 bases separated the two germline ends. The CDR3 DNA is TGCGCCAGCAGCCAAGACGGGGATAGCAATCAGCCCCAGCATTTT. It translates to CASSQDGDSNQPQHF.

The chain recombines TRBV3-1 (or the pseudogene TRBV3-2) with TRBJ2-1; D possibly corresponds to TRBD1 (5 bases). CDR3 length equals 11 residues. The germline V gene encodes CDR1 LGHDT and CDR2 YNNKEL (reference sequence). With 1 base removed from V and 15 bases from J, the gap between germline ends came to 10 bases. The CDR3 nucleotides read TGTGCCAGCAGCCAAGTACAGGCTATGTTCTTC. Amino acid sequence: CASSQVQAMFF.

The chain combines TRBV9 with TRBJ2-1; no definite D call. Germline V gene sequence: CDR1 SGDLS, CDR2 YYNGEE. V lost 7 bases and J lost 4, with 9 bases in between. The CDR3 loop spans 12 amino acids. CDR3 in DNA: TGTGCCAGCCAGTCCCGTTACAATGAGCAGTTCTTC. Translation: CASQSRYNEQFF.

CDR3 coding DNA: TGTGCCAGCAGAATGGGGACTAGCGGAACCTACGAGCAGTACTTC. It yields the protein CASRMGTSGTYEQYF. The chain combines TRBV7-8 with TRBJ2-7, with TRBD2 identical over 11 bases. The CDR3 length is 15 residues. V lost 6 bases, J lost 2 bases, and 6 bases stayed unmatched. The germline gives CDR1 SGHVS, CDR2 FQNEAQ.

V gene TRBV2 combines with J gene TRBJ1-2, with TRBD1 matching over 8 bases. J gave up 10 bases and V 7 bases, and 11 bases lay outside the gene matches. The CDR3 has 13 residues. Germline CDR1 SNHLY, CDR2 FYNNEI. This chain's CDR3 is CASISQGALDYTF. DNA for the CDR3: TGTGCCAGCATATCCCAGGGGGCGTTAGACTACACCTTC.